These 29 T cell receptor beta chains originate from one sample sequenced in a study of T cell repertoires in cytomegalovirus infection. TCRdb reprocessed the reads via MiXCR and lists one record per CDR3 protein. The sample holds some 920,000 distinct CDR3 sequences, 31% seen once. Their cognate antigens are unknown. Sequences were derived from cultured CD8+ T cells from PBMCs, sampled from culture after CMV antigen stimulation. The receptor set was obtained from a human donor in good health (CMV status not recorded). Some clones in this sample may be carry-over from other donors' samples.

This sequence joins TRBV27 and TRBJ1-2; D unclear. CDR3 length equals 15 residues. The V end was cut by 1 base, the J end by 2 bases, with 11 bases between. Germline V CDR1 and CDR2: MNHEY, SMNVEV (reference sequence). The CDR3 here is CASSLFGSLNYGYTF. In DNA, the CDR3 is TGTGCCAGCAGTTTATTTGGGTCGTTAAACTATGGCTACACCTTC.

The J gene is TRBJ2-3, the V gene TRBV7-9; D gene uncertain. V was clipped by 3 bases and J by 0 bases, with 7 bases between them. The CDR3 sequence is 14 residues long. CDR1 and CDR2 (germline): SEHNR, FQNEAQ (reference sequence). The CDR3 DNA follows: TGTGCCAGCAGCTTTGCGACAAGCACAGATACGCAGTATTTT. This gives the protein CASSFATSTDTQYF.

J is TRBJ1-1 and V is TRBV19; weak D call: TRBD1 (6 bases). Trimming cost V 9 bases and J 7 bases, with 15 bases left between them. The CDR3 extends over 12 amino acids. Germline V lookup: CDR1 LNHDA, CDR2 SQIVND (reference sequence). The chain's CDR3 is CASRRGPHEAFF. The CDR3 coding sequence is TGTGCCAGCCGACGGGGGCCCCATGAAGCTTTCTTT.

The rearrangement uses TRBV6-1 and TRBJ2-1, with D maybe TRBD2 (5 bases). The germline V gene encodes CDR1 MNHNS and CDR2 SASEGT. Trimming removed 2 bases at V and 5 bases at J, with 10 bases between. The CDR3 sequence is 14 residues long. As DNA, the CDR3 is TGTGCCAGCAGTGAATTTGGACTCGACAATGAGCAGTTCTTC. Protein sequence: CASSEFGLDNEQFF.

CDR3 region: CASSPGLASLIQYV. The CDR3 region has the DNA TGTGCCAGTAGTCCCGGACTAGCCAGCCTAATCCAGTACGTC. This sequence joins TRBV19 and TRBJ2-7; 8 nucleotides match TRBD2. The CDR3 is 14 residues long. V gave up 5 bases and J gave up 10 bases; unmatched junction bases: 13. Germline lookup yields CDR1 LNHDA and CDR2 SQIVND (reference sequence).

The sample holds a few counts of this clonotype. The V and J genes are TRBV7-6 and TRBJ2-2, with D maybe TRBD2 (6 bases). Germline V CDR1 and CDR2: SGHVS, FNYEAQ. V lost 5 bases and J lost 0, with 13 bases in between. This CDR3 has 16 amino acids. CDR3 region: CASSPTGTSNTGELFF. The DNA of the CDR3 is TGTGCCAGCAGCCCCACCGGGACTTCGAACACCGGGGAGCTGTTTTTT.

This clonotype came up once. The chain combines TRBV7-3 with TRBJ2-5, with a possible D match to TRBD2 (6 bases). V gave up 5 bases and J gave up 5 bases, with 21 bases separating them. The CDR3 spans 16 residues. Germline V lookup: CDR1 SGHTA, CDR2 FQGTGA. CDR3 DNA: TGTGCCAGCAGCCCCGGGATAGGGAGGAGGTGGGAGACCCAGTACTTC. This codes for CASSPGIGRRWETQYF.

As for this clonotype: A much larger clone differs by one base, so this may be a read error. The chain has TRBV7-2 and TRBJ1-2; 11 bases align to TRBD1. The germline V gene has CDR1 SGHTA and CDR2 FQGNSA. This CDR3 has 14 amino acids. The CDR3 bases are TGTGCCGGCAGCTTCCTCGGACAGGGGGCTGGCTACACCTTC. Translated: CAGSFLGQGAGYTF.

The rearrangement links TRBV7-9 to TRBJ1-1, with D possibly matching TRBD1 (5 bases). V was clipped by 9 bases and J by 8 bases, with 10 bases between them. The germline V gene encodes CDR1 SEHNR and CDR2 FQNEAQ (reference sequence). The CDR3 sequence is 10 residues long. The CDR3 nucleotides are TGTGCCAGTCGACAGACCGAAGCTTTCTTT. Encoded protein: CASRQTEAFF.

This clonotype showed up just a few times. Written as DNA, the CDR3 is TGTGCCAGTAGTGTCTCGGACAGCCGCACAGATACGCAGTATTTT. Translating gives CASSVSDSRTDTQYF. V is TRBV19 and J is TRBJ2-3, with D perhaps matching TRBD1 (6 bases). The CDR3 spans 15 residues. Germline V CDR1 and CDR2: LNHDA, SQIVND (reference sequence). The germline V and J ends were trimmed by 5 bases and 1 base, with 13 bases remaining between them.

This rearrangement joins TRBV27 to TRBJ2-7; D gene uncertain. In germline, CDR1 is MNHEY, CDR2 SMNVEV (reference sequence). CDR3 length: 15 amino acids. V lost 1 base and J 6 bases, leaving 16 bases between the germline ends. In DNA form, the CDR3 reads TGTGCCAGCAGTTTATTCTCAGCGCTCATCGGCGAGCAGTACTTC. It codes for CASSLFSALIGEQYF.

This clonotype was recorded a few times. V usage is TRBV7-6 and J usage is TRBJ1-1; no definite D call. The CDR3 sequence is 12 residues long. V lost 6 bases and J 5 bases, leaving 10 bases between the germline ends. The germline CDR1 and CDR2 sequences are SGHVS and FNYEAQ. CDR3 amino acids: CASRGRMTEAFF. The CDR3 nucleotides are TGTGCCAGCAGGGGGAGGATGACTGAAGCTTTCTTT.

V is TRBV19 and J is TRBJ1-5; no clear D. Germline V gives CDR1 LNHDA, CDR2 SQIVND (reference sequence). The CDR3 runs 16 residues. V dropped 5 bases and J dropped 3 bases, with 17 bases sitting between them. CDR3 residues: CASSPRGREINQPQHF. The DNA for the CDR3 is TGTGCCAGTAGTCCCCGAGGAAGGGAAATCAATCAGCCCCAGCATTTT.

The chain is built from TRBV7-2 and TRBJ2-1, with TRBD2 matching over 9 bases. Germline loops: CDR1 SGHTA, CDR2 FQGNSA. CDR3 length: 15 amino acids. The V and J ends lost 7 bases and 8 bases, in that order; junction bases with no gene match: 12. CDR3 bases: TGTGCCAGCACCCCCCCTGGCGGGGGGGCCCATGAGCAGTTCTTC. It specifies CASTPPGGGAHEQFF.

The chain employs TRBV5-6 and TRBJ1-2; 9 bases fit TRBD1. This CDR3 contains 16 residues. V lost 6 bases, J lost 6 bases, and 15 bases stayed unmatched. Germline CDR1 and CDR2: SGHDT and YYEEEE. CDR3 protein: CASTGGTGLLAHGYTF. For the CDR3, the DNA is TGTGCCAGCACCGGGGGGACAGGGCTGCTAGCCCATGGCTACACCTTC.

V usage is TRBV11-2 and J usage is TRBJ2-7; TRBD1 might be the D (5 bases). The CDR3 sequence is 13 residues long. CDR1 is SGHAT, CDR2 FQNNGV, per germline. The V end was cut by 4 bases, the J end by 6 bases, with 13 bases between. The CDR3 reads CASSSPNQGEQYF. The CDR3 DNA follows: TGTGCCAGCAGCTCGCCGAACCAGGGCGAGCAGTACTTC.

This clonotype was recorded many times. J is TRBJ2-3 and V is TRBV7-2, with 8 bases lining up with TRBD2. Trimming took 1 base from V and 1 from J; bases not matched to a gene: 1. This CDR3 region has 15 residues. Germline V gene data show CDR1 as SGHTA and CDR2 as FQGNSA. This chain's CDR3 is CASSLEGLGTDTQYF. In DNA, the CDR3 is TGTGCCAGCAGCTTAGAGGGACTAGGCACAGATACGCAGTATTTT.

At least ten counts were recorded for this clonotype. The V call is TRBV29-1, the J call TRBJ2-5; 9 nucleotides line up with TRBD2. The CDR3 is 15 residues long. The V segment lost 4 bases and the J segment 5 bases; nucleotides outside the gene matches: 11. Germline loops: CDR1 SQVTM, CDR2 ANQGSEA. The DNA for the CDR3 is TGCAGCGTTGGCTGGCGGGGGGGCCTGGAGGAGACCCAGTACTTC. Its translation is CSVGWRGGLEETQYF.

This clonotype was seen only a few times. The chain uses TRBV7-9 and TRBJ2-3, with no clear D. Germline values: CDR1 SEHNR, CDR2 FQNEAQ (reference sequence). This CDR3 is built from 14 residues. Trimming pared 5 bases from V and 2 bases from J, leaving 11 bases between. The CDR3 DNA reads TGTGCCAGCAGCCCGACTCTTTTCACAGATACGCAGTATTTT. This encodes CASSPTLFTDTQYF.

This clonotype was seen a few times. The V call is TRBV7-6, the J call TRBJ1-1; 12 bases agree with TRBD1. CDR3 length: 13 amino acids. Trimming at V came to 5 bases and at J to 7 bases, leaving 2 bases not matched to a gene. Germline lookup yields CDR1 SGHVS and CDR2 FNYEAQ. The CDR3: CASSGTGGGEAFF. The CDR3 coding sequence is TGTGCCAGCAGCGGGACAGGGGGCGGTGAAGCTTTCTTT.

The chain links TRBV20-1 to TRBJ2-1, with a possible D match to TRBD2 (6 bases). Trimming removed 6 bases from V and 1 base from J, with 16 bases in between. The germline V gene has CDR1 DFQATT and CDR2 SNEGSKA (reference sequence). This CDR3 has 15 residues. The CDR3 region has the DNA TGCAGTGCCACTGTTGGGGAGGAGTCCTACAATGAGCAGTTCTTC. Translating gives CSATVGEESYNEQFF.

The rearrangement uses TRBV19 and TRBJ1-1; D is unclear. Trimming left V 3 bases short and J 2 bases short, with 7 bases between. Germline V gives CDR1 LNHDA, CDR2 SQIVND (reference sequence). The CDR3 length is 13 residues. For the CDR3, the DNA is TGTGCCAGTAGTATCCACCTTAACACTGAAGCTTTCTTT. It translates to CASSIHLNTEAFF.

The sample holds a few counts of this clonotype. Written as DNA, the CDR3 is TGTGCCAGCAGCTTAGATCTTGGTGAAGGGGGCGCTGGGGCCAACGTCCTGACTTTC. It yields the protein CASSLDLGEGGAGANVLTF. This chain links TRBV7-9 with TRBJ2-6, with 7 bases lining up with TRBD1. The length of the CDR3 is 19 residues. Per the germline V gene, CDR1 is SEHNR and CDR2 is FQNEAQ (reference sequence). The ends lost 1 base at V and 2 bases at J; junction bases unmatched: 11.

This clonotype was seen only a few times. The rearrangement joins TRBV6-2 or TRBV6-3 to TRBJ1-1; TRBD1 matches 7 bases. V shed 5 bases, J shed 7 bases, and the junction held 13 bases outside the gene matches. In germline, CDR1 is MNHEY, CDR2 SVGEGT. CDR3 length: 15 residues. CDR3 amino acids: CASSKTGIGKVEAFF. CDR3 coding DNA: TGTGCCAGCAGTAAGACAGGGATCGGGAAAGTTGAAGCTTTCTTT.

This sequence joins TRBV10-3 and TRBJ2-3, with 8 bases that match TRBD2. The junction had 9 bases not matched to a gene; V was cut back by 5 bases and J by 2 bases. Germline CDR1 ENHRY, CDR2 SYGVKD. The CDR3 has 16 amino acids. This chain's CDR3 is CAISNSGALLTDTQYF. The CDR3 DNA is TGTGCCATCAGTAATAGCGGGGCTTTACTCACAGATACGCAGTATTTT.

Concerning this clonotype: Compared with germline, one end of the junction differs, possibly owing to a read error. J is TRBJ1-1 and V is TRBV5-6, with D possibly being TRBD1 (5 bases). The CDR3 length is 12 residues. The germline V gene encodes CDR1 SGHDT and CDR2 YYEEEE. The CDR3 loop is CVSSLGGKVAFF. Here the CDR3 DNA reads TGTGTCAGCAGCCTCGGGGGGAAGGTAGCTTTCTTT.

V and J are TRBV10-2 and TRBJ1-1, with TRBD1 matching 9 bases. Germline lookup yields CDR1 WSHSY and CDR2 SAAADI. This CDR3 spans 13 amino acids. With V trimmed by 5 bases and J by 6 bases, 4 bases remained unmatched. CDR3 nucleotides: TGCGCCAGCAGTTGGACAGGGGAATCTGAAGCTTTCTTT. Amino acid sequence: CASSWTGESEAFF.

The chain couples TRBV2 to TRBJ1-1; D might be TRBD1 (6 bases). This CDR3 is 13 amino acids long. Germline V gene sequence: CDR1 SNHLY, CDR2 FYNNEI. The V gene lost 10 bases and the J gene lost 5 bases, with 17 bases spanning the gap. The CDR3 nucleotides read TGTGCCAACCCACAGGGTCTCTCGACTGAAGCTTTCTTT. It codes for CANPQGLSTEAFF.

This clonotype was picked up a small number of times. This sequence joins TRBV6-5 and TRBJ1-6, with TRBD1 matching over 8 bases. J was trimmed by 3 bases and V by 0 bases; bases with no gene match: 7. CDR3 length: 18 amino acids. CDR1 is MNHEY and CDR2 is SVGAGI in the germline V gene. The CDR3, as DNA: TGTGCCAGCAGTTACTCGGGGCAGGGGGCGCGCTATAATTCACCCCTCCACTTT. Protein product: CASSYSGQGARYNSPLHF.